Below are 5 T cell receptor beta chains sequenced from a single sample in a study of T cells after yellow fever vaccination (dated by TCRdb to between 2018 and 2020). Library preparation employed 5' RACE. Sequenced on an Illumina HiSeq 2500. The public reads were reprocessed in TCRdb via fastp at Q25 and MiXCR, keeping in-frame beta chains. Each record represents a unique CDR3 protein, reported with the most common genes and DNA among its rows. For this sample the table gives nearly 550,000 distinct CDR3 sequences, of which 15% to 20% were detected only once. 13% to 15% of the sample belongs to the ten largest clones. The treatment or condition label, read with the paper, signifies: live attenuated yellow fever vaccine strain. Here the sequenced sample was PBMCs, taken 15 days after the yellow fever booster vaccination. The receptors originated from a man aged 25-40 years who received the YFV17D yellow fever vaccine.

J is TRBJ1-1 and V is TRBV7-2, with D unresolved. The ends were cut back, 2 bases at V and 0 bases at J, with 10 bases in the middle. The CDR3 runs 15 residues. The germline V gene encodes CDR1 SGHTA and CDR2 FQGNSA. The CDR3 coding sequence is TGTGCCAGCAGCTTATCAGGTCCCATGAACACTGAAGCTTTCTTT. Encoded protein: CASSLSGPMNTEAFF. Together with reference TRBV7-2 and TRBJ1-1, the CDR3 gives the full variable domain: GAGVSQSPSNKVTEKGKDVELRCDPISGHTALYWYRQSLGQGLEFLIYFQGNSAPDKSGLPSDRFSAERTGGSVSTLTIQRTQQEDSAVYLCASSLSGPMNTEAFFGQGTRLTVV.

This chain joins TRBV29-1 and TRBJ1-2, with D perhaps matching TRBD1 (6 bases). CDR1 is SQVTM and CDR2 is ANQGSEA in the germline V gene. The V end lost 0 bases, the J end lost 11 bases, and 28 bases lay between the germline ends. This CDR3 region has 17 residues. CDR3 nucleotides: TGCAGCGTTGAAGATCTGAGGGGGGGGCTGGCGGGCCACCGTTACACCTTC. Its protein product is CSVEDLRGGLAGHRYTF. Together with reference TRBV29-1 and TRBJ1-2, the CDR3 gives the full variable domain: SAVISQKPSRDICQRGTSLTIQCQVDSQVTMMFWYRQQPGQSLTLIATANQGSEATYESGFVIDKFPISRPNLTFSTLTVSNMSPEDSSIYLCSVEDLRGGLAGHRYTFGSGTRLTVV.

This clonotype was counted between two and nine times. The genes are TRBV29-1 and TRBJ2-2; D is unresolved. CDR1 is SQVTM, CDR2 ANQGSEA, per germline. The CDR3 has 12 residues. Trimming took off 6 bases at V and 10 bases at J, with 15 bases between the two ends. DNA of the CDR3: TGCAGCGTCATGTTCGAGTGGTCGGAGCTGTTTTTT. This gives the protein CSVMFEWSELFF.

The chain links TRBV29-1 to TRBJ1-4; 7 bases match TRBD1. The CDR3 consists of 15 residues. The V gene end was trimmed by 6 bases and the J gene end by 5 bases; junction bases not matched to a gene: 12. Per germline, CDR1 SQVTM and CDR2 ANQGSEA. CDR3 protein: CSVGSGGIGNEKLFF. DNA of the CDR3: TGCAGCGTCGGTTCAGGGGGGATCGGAAATGAAAAACTGTTTTTT.

This clonotype was picked up a small number of times. The chain is built from TRBV28 and TRBJ2-4, with D unresolved. Germline V gene data show CDR1 as MDHEN and CDR2 as SYDVKM. Trimming removed 6 bases at V and 2 bases at J, with 11 bases between. CDR3 length: 14 residues. In DNA form, the CDR3 reads TGTGCCAGCAGCTCAAACGCTCCCAAAAACATTCAGTACTTC. It codes for CASSSNAPKNIQYF.